The 9 T cell receptor beta chains listed next were all sequenced from one sample in a study of long-term antiretroviral therapy in people with HIV. Runs used v3.0 of the immunoSEQ assay and were done at survey level. The assay was immunoSEQ multiplex PCR, and TCRdb's table has in-frame clones only and misses some. Here the sample spans tens of thousands of clones, 80% to 90% being singletons. The sample consisted of unsorted PBMCs, taken 2.2 years after starting antiretroviral therapy. The origin of the receptors is a young man with HIV.

The chain uses TRBV25-1 and TRBJ1-6; D may be TRBD1 (6 bases). This CDR3 is 14 amino acids long. CDR1 is MGHDK and CDR2 is SYGVNS in the germline V gene. V was trimmed by 5 bases and J by 9 bases, leaving 14 bases between them. The CDR3 spells CASSLWDTFSPLHF. CDR3 nucleotide sequence: TGTGCCAGCAGTTTGTGGGACACCTTTTCACCCCTCCACTTT.

The rearrangement uses TRBV7-8 and TRBJ1-4; TRBD1 is a possible D gene (6 bases). Trimming cost V 0 bases and J 4 bases, with 12 bases left between them. CDR3 length: 16 residues. Germline CDR1 and CDR2: SGHVS and FQNEAQ. The CDR3 protein is CASSLARDTYNEKLFF. CDR3 bases: TGTGCCAGCAGCTTAGCGCGGGACACTTATAATGAAAAACTGTTTTTT.

This clone was detected only a few times. The V gene is TRBV28, the J gene TRBJ1-1; 7 nucleotides align to TRBD1. Germline V lookup: CDR1 MDHEN, CDR2 SYDVKM. V lost 6 bases and J lost 0; bases outside the gene matches: 7. The CDR3 sequence is 15 residues long. The CDR3 bases are TGTGCCAGCAGGAAGCACAGGGGAATGAACACTGAAGCTTTCTTT. This encodes CASRKHRGMNTEAFF.

This clone was detected only a few times. The chain employs TRBV4-2 and TRBJ2-7, with D perhaps being TRBD1 or TRBD2 (6 bases each). V dropped 2 bases and J dropped 1 base, with 24 bases sitting between them. In germline, CDR1 is LGHNA, CDR2 YNFKEQ. The CDR3 covers 19 residues. CDR3 amino acids: CASSQRGAGVAAGSYEQYF. The CDR3 region has the DNA TGTGCCAGCAGCCAAAGGGGGGCTGGAGTGGCGGCTGGGTCCTACGAGCAGTACTTC.

V is TRBV7-8 and J is TRBJ1-1; tentative D call: TRBD1 (5 bases). Per the germline V gene, CDR1 is SGHVS and CDR2 is FQNEAQ. V was clipped by 3 bases and J by 0 bases, with 14 bases between them. The CDR3 is 16 residues long. The CDR3 is CASSLRSGGVNTEAFF. In nucleotides, the CDR3 is TGTGCCAGCAGCTTGCGATCGGGGGGGGTGAACACTGAAGCTTTCTTT.

The chain is built from TRBV7-3 and TRBJ2-3; no definite D call. Germline CDR1 is SGHTA and CDR2 is FQGTGA. There are 13 residues in the CDR3. V was trimmed by 6 bases and J by 1 base, leaving 8 bases between them. The CDR3 DNA is TGTGCCAGCAGTGACTCTGGCACAGATACGCAGTATTTT. Its translation: CASSDSGTDTQYF.

The chain has TRBV4-1 and TRBJ2-7; 8 nucleotides line up with TRBD1. The CDR3 contains 15 residues. The ends lost 5 bases at V and 0 bases at J; junction bases unmatched: 6. CDR1 and CDR2 (germline): MGHRA, YSYEKL. The DNA for the CDR3 is TGCGCCAGCAGCGAGAGGGACAGGAACTCCTACGAGCAGTACTTC. Amino acid sequence: CASSERDRNSYEQYF.

V and J are TRBV5-4 and TRBJ2-3, with D possibly TRBD1 on 5 matching bases. Per the germline V gene, CDR1 is SGHNT and CDR2 is YYREEE (reference sequence). V was cut by 7 bases and J by 6 bases, with 21 bases left in between. The CDR3 covers 15 residues. CDR3 nucleotides: TGTGCCAGCTCCACAGGACCGACCGCTTTGGATACGCAGTATTTT. This codes for CASSTGPTALDTQYF.

In nucleotides, the CDR3 is TGTGCCAGCAGCTTGGGTGGGGCGGTCGGGGAGCTGTTTTTT. Its protein product is CASSLGGAVGELFF. V and J are TRBV5-4 and TRBJ2-2; D might be TRBD1 (5 bases). This CDR3 is 14 amino acids long. Trimming pared 0 bases from V and 7 bases from J, leaving 10 bases between. Germline V gives CDR1 SGHNT, CDR2 YYREEE (reference sequence).